The 30 T cell receptor beta chains below come from one sample, sequenced in a study of T cells after yellow fever vaccination. One entry per CDR3 protein, called by TCRdb with MiXCR from the 5' RACE reads. Found here are hundreds of thousands of distinct CDR3 sequences, 17% of them singletons; the top ten hold roughly 17%. The sample was PBMCs, taken around 5 days after the first yellow fever vaccination. These receptors originate from a man younger than 30 who received the YFV17D yellow fever vaccine.

The chain recombines TRBV7-9 with TRBJ2-1; 8 bases line up with TRBD2. Germline CDR1 and CDR2: SEHNR and FQNEAQ (reference sequence). CDR3 size: 16 residues. Trimming removed 7 bases from V and 5 bases from J; junction bases left unmatched: 13. CDR3 sequence: CASNLGSGGPDNEQFF. CDR3 DNA: TGTGCCAGCAACTTGGGATCGGGGGGGCCGGACAATGAGCAGTTCTTC.

This clonotype has ten or more counts. V gene TRBV12-3 or TRBV12-4 combines with J gene TRBJ1-6; 8 nucleotides align to TRBD1. The CDR3 runs to 15 residues. V shed 7 bases, J shed 6 bases, and the junction held 8 bases outside the gene matches. CDR3 residues: CASIVQGGRNSPLHF. The CDR3, as DNA: TGTGCCAGCATCGTACAGGGGGGCCGTAATTCACCCCTCCACTTT.

This chain connects TRBV6-1 to TRBJ1-4; D gene ambiguous. This CDR3 is built from 13 residues. The V and J ends lost 4 bases and 3 bases respectively, with 6 bases between them. Germline-derived CDR1 and CDR2 are MNHNS and SASEGT. Written as DNA, the CDR3 is TGTGCCAGCAGTGGGGTGGCTAATGAAAAACTGTTTTTT. This translates into CASSGVANEKLFF.

The rearrangement joins TRBV5-6 to TRBJ2-5; 9 bases match TRBD1. Germline trimming cut 3 bases from V and 5 bases from J; bases unmatched to any gene: 17. The CDR3 has 18 amino acids. Germline lookup yields CDR1 SGHDT and CDR2 YYEEEE. The CDR3 bases are TGTGCCAGCAGCTCAACCCCACCTCGGGACAGGGACCGGGAGACCCAGTACTTC. Amino acids: CASSSTPPRDRDRETQYF.

There are a few counts of this clonotype. The chain joins TRBV6-2 or TRBV6-3 to TRBJ1-1, with D uncertain. The CDR3 consists of 12 residues. The V and J ends lost 6 bases and 1 base respectively, with 6 bases between them. From germline, CDR1 is MNHEY and CDR2 SVGEGT. The CDR3: CASRTTNTEAFF. DNA of the CDR3: TGTGCCAGCAGGACAACGAACACTGAAGCTTTCTTT.

J is TRBJ2-6 and V is TRBV7-2; D gene unclear. There are 15 residues in the CDR3. Per the germline V gene, CDR1 is SGHTA and CDR2 is FQGNSA. V was cut by 3 bases and J by 0 bases, with 6 bases left in between. Written as DNA, the CDR3 is TGTGCCAGCAGCTTCCTGGGCTCTGGGGCCAACGTCCTGACTTTC. This encodes CASSFLGSGANVLTF.

This clonotype was seen only a few times. The chain recombines TRBV20-1 with TRBJ2-2; no definite D call. The V gene lost 5 bases and the J gene lost 6 bases, with 7 bases spanning the gap. Germline loops: CDR1 DFQATT, CDR2 SNEGSKA (reference sequence). The CDR3 is 11 residues long. CDR3 nucleotide sequence: TGCAGTGCTCTGACTTCCGGGGAGCTGTTTTTT. Translated: CSALTSGELFF.

V usage is TRBV20-1 and J usage is TRBJ2-3; possibly TRBD1 for D (5 bases). Germline lookup yields CDR1 DFQATT and CDR2 SNEGSKA (reference sequence). V lost 8 bases, J lost 8 bases, and 29 bases lay in between. This CDR3 contains 16 residues. CDR3 in amino acids: CSFRVQGRGAVGTQYF. The CDR3 nucleotides are TGCAGTTTTAGAGTCCAGGGTAGGGGCGCGGTGGGTACGCAGTATTTT.

This clonotype was seen more than once but under ten times. V and J are TRBV24-1 and TRBJ2-1; possible D gene TRBD2, 7 bases. The CDR3 spans 16 residues. V was cut by 1 base and J by 5 bases, with 14 bases left in between. Germline values: CDR1 KGHDR, CDR2 SFDVKD. The chain's CDR3 is CATSDFGGGHDNEQFF. DNA for the CDR3: TGTGCCACCAGTGATTTCGGCGGGGGACATGACAATGAGCAGTTCTTC.

This clonotype occurred many times. V gene TRBV28 combines with J gene TRBJ1-1; D is possibly TRBD1 (5 bases). Deletions cut 6 bases from V and 3 bases from J, with 11 bases between. CDR1 and CDR2 (germline): MDHEN, SYDVKM. CDR3 length: 13 residues. The CDR3 spells CASSSGAYTEAFF. The DNA of the CDR3 is TGTGCCAGCAGCTCCGGGGCTTACACTGAAGCTTTCTTT.

The table lists this clonotype with a few counts. This chain joins TRBV7-2 and TRBJ1-2, with 9 nucleotides matching TRBD1. V lost 5 bases, J lost 4 bases, and 2 bases stayed unmatched. This CDR3 spans 13 amino acids. Per the germline V gene, CDR1 is SGHTA and CDR2 is FQGNSA. CDR3 in DNA: TGTGCCAGCAGCGGACAGGGGATCTATGGCTACACCTTC. Its translation: CASSGQGIYGYTF.

The chain has TRBV10-3 and TRBJ1-1, with D possibly being TRBD1 (6 bases). The ends were cut back, 5 bases at V and 2 bases at J, with 12 bases in the middle. Germline lookup yields CDR1 ENHRY and CDR2 SYGVKD. The length of the CDR3 is 14 residues. CDR3 in amino acids: CAISRQDLNTEAFF. The CDR3 DNA reads TGTGCCATCAGTCGACAGGATTTAAACACTGAAGCTTTCTTT.

This clonotype showed up many times. The chain combines TRBV3-1 with TRBJ2-2; D might be TRBD2 (6 bases). With 4 bases removed from V and 6 bases from J, the gap between germline ends came to 15 bases. Germline loops: CDR1 LGHDT, CDR2 YNNKEL (reference sequence). CDR3 size: 15 residues. Written as DNA, the CDR3 is TGTGCCAGCAGCCCCTGGGGCGGGGACGCCGGGGAGCTGTTTTTT. Translation: CASSPWGGDAGELFF.

The chain joins TRBV4-2 to TRBJ2-6; D remains unclear. V lost 4 bases, J lost 0 bases, and 16 bases lay in between. The CDR3 runs 18 residues. The germline gives CDR1 LGHNA, CDR2 YNFKEQ. DNA for the CDR3: TGTGCCAGCAGCCTCCGACCGGCCGGAATCTCTGGGGCCAACGTCCTGACTTTC. Amino acid sequence: CASSLRPAGISGANVLTF.

The rearrangement uses TRBV4-3 and TRBJ2-1, with 9 bases aligning to TRBD2. Germline V gives CDR1 LGHNA, CDR2 YSLEER. The CDR3 extends over 15 amino acids. V gave up 6 bases and J gave up 2 bases; unmatched junction bases: 5. The CDR3 bases are TGCGCCAGCAGGTCGGAGCGGGGGGCCTACAATGAGCAGTTCTTC. Translated, it gives CASRSERGAYNEQFF.

V usage is TRBV20-1 and J usage is TRBJ2-7, with a weak D call TRBD2 (6 bases). V shed 1 base and J shed 0 bases, with 10 bases lying between them. Germline V lookup: CDR1 DFQATT, CDR2 SNEGSKA (reference sequence). The CDR3 sequence is 14 residues long. The CDR3 region is CSARVAGTSYEQYF. CDR3 bases: TGCAGTGCTAGAGTGGCGGGGACCTCCTACGAGCAGTACTTC.

The chain carries TRBV10-3 and TRBJ2-3; the D gene is possibly TRBD2 (7 bases). Trimming removed 9 bases at V and 0 bases at J, with 13 bases between. The CDR3 consists of 14 residues. Germline V gene data show CDR1 as ENHRY and CDR2 as SYGVKD. CDR3 in amino acids: CAIGGRESTDTQYF. The CDR3 bases are TGTGCCATAGGGGGGAGGGAGAGCACAGATACGCAGTATTTT.

The chain combines TRBV30 with TRBJ2-3; 9 bases fit TRBD2. The ends lost 0 bases at V and 5 bases at J; junction bases unmatched: 12. Germline loops: CDR1 GTSNPN, CDR2 SVGIG (reference sequence). The CDR3 is made up of 17 amino acids. The CDR3 DNA follows: TGTGCCTGGAGTGTTGGCGGGGGGGCCCGGAGTGGAGATACGCAGTATTTT. It is translated as CAWSVGGGARSGDTQYF.

This clonotype showed up just a few times. This sequence joins TRBV12-3 or TRBV12-4 and TRBJ1-1; D gene ambiguous. V lost 3 bases to trimming and J lost 5 bases, with 10 bases between them. The CDR3 consists of 13 residues. The CDR3 DNA is TGTGCCAGCAGTTTCGCAGGACGGACTGAAGCTTTCTTT. Residues: CASSFAGRTEAFF.

The rearrangement uses TRBV11-2 and TRBJ2-7; TRBD1 agrees at 7 bases. Germline V gene sequence: CDR1 SGHAT, CDR2 FQNNGV. The J segment lost 7 bases and the V segment lost 1 base, leaving 7 bases of the junction unmatched. CDR3 length: 14 residues. CDR3 coding DNA: TGTGCCAGCAGCTTAGGAGGGGGCGGCGGGGAGCAGTACTTC. This encodes CASSLGGGGGEQYF.

This clonotype turned up a few times. J is TRBJ2-1 and V is TRBV25-1; D tentatively fits TRBD1 or TRBD2 (5 bases each). Germline assignment: CDR1 MGHDK and CDR2 SYGVNS. Trimming took 0 bases from V and 0 from J, leaving 9 bases between them. CDR3 length: 16 residues. CDR3 coding DNA: TGTGCCAGCAGTGAATATTCCGGGGCCTCCTACAATGAGCAGTTCTTC. Translating gives CASSEYSGASYNEQFF. The full variable domain, with the rest looked up from reference TRBV25-1 and TRBJ2-1, is EADIYQTPRYLVIGTGKKITLECSQTMGHDKMYWYQQDPGMELHLIHYSYGVNSTEKGDLSSESTVSRIRTEHFPLTLESARPSHTSQYLCASSEYSGASYNEQFFGPGTRLTVL.

V and J are TRBV6-2 or TRBV6-3 and TRBJ2-3; 12 nucleotides align to TRBD2. V lost 0 bases to trimming and J lost 0 bases; unmatched junction nucleotides: 10. There are 20 residues in the CDR3. The germline gives CDR1 MNHEY, CDR2 SVGEGT. The DNA of the CDR3 is TGTGCCAGCAGTTACTCGTCTACTAGCGGGGGGTGGTATAGCACAGATACGCAGTATTTT. Protein: CASSYSSTSGGWYSTDTQYF.

The chain employs TRBV12-3 or TRBV12-4 and TRBJ1-3; D is unresolved. The CDR3 consists of 13 residues. Trimming took 6 bases from V and 2 from J, leaving 8 bases between them. CDR3: CASRRSTGNTIYF. The CDR3, as DNA: TGTGCCAGCAGGCGGAGCACTGGAAACACCATATATTTT.

The rearrangement joins TRBV7-2 to TRBJ2-5; D gene ambiguous. This CDR3 has 12 amino acids. Germline-derived CDR1 and CDR2 are SGHTA and FQGNSA. V was pared by 2 bases and J by 5 bases, with 6 bases between. CDR3 residues: CASSLIRETQYF. DNA for the CDR3: TGTGCCAGCAGCTTAATCAGGGAGACCCAGTACTTC.

The genes are TRBV4-1 and TRBJ2-5; 11 bases are shared with TRBD2. V trimming: 4 bases; J trimming: 3 bases; junction bases outside the gene matches: 7. This CDR3 spans 16 amino acids. Germline V gene sequence: CDR1 MGHRA, CDR2 YSYEKL. CDR3 nucleotides: TGCGCCAGCAGCCCCGAGACTAGCGGGGTTGAAGAGACCCAGTACTTC. Amino acid sequence: CASSPETSGVEETQYF.

This clonotype was recorded at least ten times. The CDR3 loop reads CASSFGLNQPQHF. The CDR3 DNA follows: TGTGCCAGCAGTTTCGGGCTAAATCAGCCCCAGCATTTT. The chain combines TRBV6-5 with TRBJ1-5; D is uncertain. Trimming removed 4 bases from V and 4 bases from J, with 8 bases in between. CDR3 length: 13 residues. Looked up from germline, CDR1 is MNHEY and CDR2 is SVGAGI.

The sample holds a few counts of this clonotype. The rearrangement links TRBV4-1 to TRBJ1-4; 11 bases align to TRBD1. Germline assignment: CDR1 MGHRA and CDR2 YSYEKL. This CDR3 is 15 amino acids long. The ends lost 1 base at V and 7 bases at J; junction bases unmatched: 2. CDR3 protein: CASSQAGTGGEKLFF. For the CDR3, the DNA is TGCGCCAGCAGCCAAGCCGGGACAGGGGGTGAAAAACTGTTTTTT.

The chain has TRBV3-1 and TRBJ2-2, with TRBD2 matching over 9 bases. V trimming: 3 bases; J trimming: 5 bases; junction bases outside the gene matches: 4. Germline V gene lookup returns CDR1 LGHDT and CDR2 YNNKEL (reference sequence). The CDR3 has 15 amino acids. Written as DNA, the CDR3 is TGTGCCAGCAGCCATAGGCTAGCGGGAACCGGGGAGCTGTTTTTT. Translation gives CASSHRLAGTGELFF.

This clonotype was observed a handful of times. This chain uses TRBV7-9 with TRBJ2-5, with TRBD2 matching over 13 bases. V lost 5 bases, J lost 4 bases, and 7 bases stayed unmatched. The germline V gene has CDR1 SEHNR and CDR2 FQNEAQ (reference sequence). The CDR3 is made up of 16 amino acids. CDR3: CASSLGRLAGGETQYF. As DNA, the CDR3 is TGTGCCAGCAGCCTAGGGAGACTAGCGGGGGGAGAGACCCAGTACTTC.

The chain is built from TRBV7-2 and TRBJ2-7; TRBD1 matches 9 bases. There are 14 residues in the CDR3. The V gene end was trimmed by 4 bases and the J gene end by 6 bases; junction bases not matched to a gene: 7. Germline V gene sequence: CDR1 SGHTA, CDR2 FQGNSA. The CDR3, as DNA: TGTGCCAGCAGCTCTGACAGGGGGTTCGGCGAGCAGTACTTC. This encodes CASSSDRGFGEQYF.